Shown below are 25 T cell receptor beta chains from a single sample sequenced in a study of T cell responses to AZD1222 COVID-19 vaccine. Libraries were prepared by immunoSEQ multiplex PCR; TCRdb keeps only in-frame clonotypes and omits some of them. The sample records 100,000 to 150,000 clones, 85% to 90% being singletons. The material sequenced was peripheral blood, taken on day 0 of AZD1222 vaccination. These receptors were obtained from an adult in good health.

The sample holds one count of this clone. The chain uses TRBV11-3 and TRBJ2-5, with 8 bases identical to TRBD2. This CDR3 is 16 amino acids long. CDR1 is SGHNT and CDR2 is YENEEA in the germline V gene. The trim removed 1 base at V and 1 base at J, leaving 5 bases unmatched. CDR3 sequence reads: CASSLGKRETQETQYF. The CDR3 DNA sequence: TGTGCCAGCAGCTTAGGCAAGCGGGAGACCCAAGAGACCCAGTACTTC.

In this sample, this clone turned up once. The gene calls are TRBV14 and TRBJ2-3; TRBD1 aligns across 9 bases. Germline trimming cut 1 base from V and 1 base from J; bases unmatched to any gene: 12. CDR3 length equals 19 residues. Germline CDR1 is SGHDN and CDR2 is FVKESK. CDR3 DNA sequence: TGTGCCAGCAGCCAAGTGCGCCCTGGACAGGGGTTGGGCACAGATACGCAGTATTTT. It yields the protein CASSQVRPGQGLGTDTQYF.

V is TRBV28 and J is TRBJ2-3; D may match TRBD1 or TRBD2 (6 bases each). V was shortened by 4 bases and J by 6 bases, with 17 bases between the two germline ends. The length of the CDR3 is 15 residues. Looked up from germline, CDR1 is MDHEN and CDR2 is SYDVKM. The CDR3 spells CASSSGGGLGDTQYF. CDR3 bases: TGTGCCAGCAGTTCCGGTGGGGGGCTCGGGGATACGCAGTATTTT.

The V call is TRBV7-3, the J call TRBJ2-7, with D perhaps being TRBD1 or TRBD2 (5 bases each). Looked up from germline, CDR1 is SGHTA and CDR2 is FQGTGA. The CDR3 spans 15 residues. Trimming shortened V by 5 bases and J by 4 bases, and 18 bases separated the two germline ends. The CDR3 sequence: CASSPSGTVPYEQYF. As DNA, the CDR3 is TGTGCCAGCAGCCCCTCCGGGACCGTTCCTTACGAGCAGTACTTC. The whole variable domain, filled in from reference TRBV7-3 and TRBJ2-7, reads GAGVSQTPSNKVTEKGKYVELRCDPISGHTALYWYRQSLGQGPEFLIYFQGTGAADDSGLPNDRFFAVRPEGSVSTLKIQRTERGDSAVYLCASSPSGTVPYEQYFGPGTRLTVT.

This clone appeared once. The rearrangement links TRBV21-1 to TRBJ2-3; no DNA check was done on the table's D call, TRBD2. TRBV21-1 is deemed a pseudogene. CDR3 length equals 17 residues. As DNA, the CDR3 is TGTGCCAGCAGCAAAGCGCTCAAGGAATCGGGTCGGGATACGCAGTATTTT. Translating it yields CASSKALKESGRDTQYF.

CDR3 region: CATKSPGGLSYEQYF. The CDR3 DNA reads TGTGCCACCAAAAGCCCGGGGGGCCTCTCCTACGAGCAGTACTTC. V is TRBV28 and J is TRBJ2-7, with D perhaps TRBD2 (7 bases). From germline, CDR1 is MDHEN and CDR2 SYDVKM. This CDR3 has 15 amino acids. Trimming shortened V by 10 bases and J by 0 bases, and 19 bases separated the two germline ends. Together with reference TRBV28 and TRBJ2-7, the CDR3 gives the full variable domain: DVKVTQSSRYLVKRTGEKVFLECVQDMDHENMFWYRQDPGLGLRLIYFSYDVKMKEKGDIPEGYSVSREKKERFSLILESASTNQTSMYLCATKSPGGLSYEQYFGPGTRLTVT.

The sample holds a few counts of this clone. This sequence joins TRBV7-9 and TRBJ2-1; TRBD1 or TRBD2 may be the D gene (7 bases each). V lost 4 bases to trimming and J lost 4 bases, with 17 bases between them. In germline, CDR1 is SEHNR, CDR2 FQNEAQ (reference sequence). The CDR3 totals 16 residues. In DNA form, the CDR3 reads TGTGCCAGCAGCTGGGAGGGGGACAGAAATTACAATGAGCAGTTCTTC. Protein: CASSWEGDRNYNEQFF.

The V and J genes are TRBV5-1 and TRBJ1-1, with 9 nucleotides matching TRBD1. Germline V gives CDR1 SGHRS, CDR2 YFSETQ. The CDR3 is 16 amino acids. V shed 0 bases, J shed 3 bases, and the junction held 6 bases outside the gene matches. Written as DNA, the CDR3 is TGCGCCAGCAGCTTGGCGGGACAGGGAGGGTACACTGAAGCTTTCTTT. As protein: CASSLAGQGGYTEAFF.

In nucleotides, the CDR3 is TGTGCCAGCAGCTTAACCGGCGGATATGGCTACACCTTC. This codes for CASSLTGGYGYTF. The chain links TRBV6-5 to TRBJ1-2; D is uncertain. The CDR3 length is 13 residues. Germline values: CDR1 MNHEY, CDR2 SVGAGI. Trimming cost V 6 bases and J 5 bases, with 13 bases left between them.

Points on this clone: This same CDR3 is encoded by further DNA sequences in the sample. In DNA, the CDR3 is TGCGCCAGCAGCTTGTCCGGGGGGGCGGGTGAGACCCAGTACTTC. Its translation: CASSLSGGAGETQYF. The chain uses TRBV5-1 and TRBJ2-5; 8 nucleotides match TRBD2. CDR3 length: 15 residues. Trimming removed 1 base from V and 5 bases from J; junction bases left unmatched: 7. CDR1 and CDR2 (germline): SGHRS, YFSETQ. Based on the CDR3 plus reference TRBV5-1 and TRBJ2-5, the full variable domain is KAGVTQTPRYLIKTRGQQVTLSCSPISGHRSVSWYQQTPGQGLQFLFEYFSETQRNKGNFPGRFSGRQFSNSRSEMNVSTLELGDSALYLCASSLSGGAGETQYFGPGTRLLVL.

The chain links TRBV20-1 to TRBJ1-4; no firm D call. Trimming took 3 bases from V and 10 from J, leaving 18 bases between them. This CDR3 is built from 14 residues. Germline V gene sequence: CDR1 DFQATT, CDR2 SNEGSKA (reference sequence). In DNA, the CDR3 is TGCAGTGCTAGTCAGGCAAGTTTAGGTGGAAAACTGTTTTTT. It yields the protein CSASQASLGGKLFF.

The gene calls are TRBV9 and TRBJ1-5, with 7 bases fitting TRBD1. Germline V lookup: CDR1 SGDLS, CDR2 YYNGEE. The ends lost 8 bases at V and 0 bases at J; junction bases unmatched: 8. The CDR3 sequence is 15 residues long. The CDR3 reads CARSPGQNSNQPQHF. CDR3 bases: TGTGCCAGAAGTCCGGGACAGAATAGCAATCAGCCCCAGCATTTT.

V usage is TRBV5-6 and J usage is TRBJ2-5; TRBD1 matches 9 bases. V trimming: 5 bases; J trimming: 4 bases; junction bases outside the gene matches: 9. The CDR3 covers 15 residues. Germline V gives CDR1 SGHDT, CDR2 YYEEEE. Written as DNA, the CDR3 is TGTGCCAGCAGTCCGGGACAGGGATTCCGAGAGACCCAGTACTTC. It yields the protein CASSPGQGFRETQYF.

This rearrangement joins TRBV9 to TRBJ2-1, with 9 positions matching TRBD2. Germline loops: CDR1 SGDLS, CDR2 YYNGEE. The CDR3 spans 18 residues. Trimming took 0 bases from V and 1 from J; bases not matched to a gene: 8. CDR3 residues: CASSVVSGAGGSYNEQFF. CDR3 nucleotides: TGTGCCAGCAGCGTAGTTTCGGGAGCGGGAGGTTCCTACAATGAGCAGTTCTTC.

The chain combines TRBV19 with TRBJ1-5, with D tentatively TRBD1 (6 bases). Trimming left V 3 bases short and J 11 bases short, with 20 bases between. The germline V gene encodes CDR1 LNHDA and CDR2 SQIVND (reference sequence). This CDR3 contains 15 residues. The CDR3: CASSITGQGGATQHF. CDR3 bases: TGTGCCAGTAGTATCACGGGACAAGGTGGTGCAACCCAGCATTTT.

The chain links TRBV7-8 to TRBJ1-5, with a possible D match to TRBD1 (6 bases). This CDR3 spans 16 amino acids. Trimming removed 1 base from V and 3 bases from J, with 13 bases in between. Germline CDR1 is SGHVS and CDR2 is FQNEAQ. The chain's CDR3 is CASSLENRAVNQPQHF. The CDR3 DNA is TGTGCCAGCAGCTTAGAAAACAGGGCTGTCAATCAGCCCCAGCATTTT.

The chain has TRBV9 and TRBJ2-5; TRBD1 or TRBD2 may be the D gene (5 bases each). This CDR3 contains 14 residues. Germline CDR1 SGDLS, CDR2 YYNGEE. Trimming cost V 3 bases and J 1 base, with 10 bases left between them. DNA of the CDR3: TGTGCCAGCAGCGGTGCTGGGGGCCAAGAGACCCAGTACTTC. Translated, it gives CASSGAGGQETQYF.

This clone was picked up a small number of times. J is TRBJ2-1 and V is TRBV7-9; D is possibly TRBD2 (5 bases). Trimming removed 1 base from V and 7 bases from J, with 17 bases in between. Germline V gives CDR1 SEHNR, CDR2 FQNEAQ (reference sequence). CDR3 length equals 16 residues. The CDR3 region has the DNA TGTGCCAGCAGCTTAGTGGTGCGGGCTTCGGTGAATGAGCAGTTCTTC. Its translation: CASSLVVRASVNEQFF.

Here the CDR3 DNA reads TGTGCCAGCAGTGAAAGAGTGACGGCCGTTTTTCATGGCTACACCTTC. Its protein product is CASSERVTAVFHGYTF. The rearrangement links TRBV2 to TRBJ1-2; D is ambiguous. V was pared by 2 bases and J by 6 bases, with 19 bases between. The CDR3 is 16 amino acids. Germline CDR1 reads SNHLY; CDR2 reads FYNNEI.

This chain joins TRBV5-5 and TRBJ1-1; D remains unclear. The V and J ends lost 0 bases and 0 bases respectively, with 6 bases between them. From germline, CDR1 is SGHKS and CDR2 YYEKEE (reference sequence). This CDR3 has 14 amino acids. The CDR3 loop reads CASSLEQMNTEAFF. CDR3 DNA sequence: TGTGCCAGCAGCTTGGAACAGATGAACACTGAAGCTTTCTTT.

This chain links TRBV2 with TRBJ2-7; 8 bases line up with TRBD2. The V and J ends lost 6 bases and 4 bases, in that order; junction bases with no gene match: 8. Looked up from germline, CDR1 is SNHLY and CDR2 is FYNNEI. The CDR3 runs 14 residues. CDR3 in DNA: TGTGCCAGCAGCCCCGGGGGGGCCTTATACGAGCAGTACTTC. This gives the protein CASSPGGALYEQYF.

The CDR3 spells CASRSSGGIIQYF. Here the CDR3 DNA reads TGTGCCAGCAGGTCTAGCGGGGGGATCATTCAGTACTTC. This sequence joins TRBV6-5 and TRBJ2-4, with 11 bases lining up with TRBD2. Germline V CDR1 and CDR2: MNHEY, SVGAGI. This CDR3 has 13 amino acids. V lost 6 bases and J lost 9; bases outside the gene matches: 4.

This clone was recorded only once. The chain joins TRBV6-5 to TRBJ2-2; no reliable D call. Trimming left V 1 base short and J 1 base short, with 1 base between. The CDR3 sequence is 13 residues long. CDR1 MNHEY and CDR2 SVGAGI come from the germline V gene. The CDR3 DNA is TGTGCCAGCAGTTACTGGAACACCGGGGAGCTGTTTTTT. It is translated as CASSYWNTGELFF.

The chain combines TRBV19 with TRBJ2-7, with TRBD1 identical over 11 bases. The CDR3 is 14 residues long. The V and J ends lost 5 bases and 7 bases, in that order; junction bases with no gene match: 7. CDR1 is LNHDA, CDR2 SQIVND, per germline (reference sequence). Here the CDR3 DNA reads TGTGCCAGTAGTGCGGACAGGGGGCCTCGGGAGCAGTACTTC. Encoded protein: CASSADRGPREQYF.

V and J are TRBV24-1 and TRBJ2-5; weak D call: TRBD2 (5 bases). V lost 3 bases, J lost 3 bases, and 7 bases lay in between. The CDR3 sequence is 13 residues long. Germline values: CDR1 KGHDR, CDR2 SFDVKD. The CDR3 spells CATSDAGKETQYF. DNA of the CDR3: TGTGCCACCAGTGATGCGGGTAAAGAGACCCAGTACTTC.